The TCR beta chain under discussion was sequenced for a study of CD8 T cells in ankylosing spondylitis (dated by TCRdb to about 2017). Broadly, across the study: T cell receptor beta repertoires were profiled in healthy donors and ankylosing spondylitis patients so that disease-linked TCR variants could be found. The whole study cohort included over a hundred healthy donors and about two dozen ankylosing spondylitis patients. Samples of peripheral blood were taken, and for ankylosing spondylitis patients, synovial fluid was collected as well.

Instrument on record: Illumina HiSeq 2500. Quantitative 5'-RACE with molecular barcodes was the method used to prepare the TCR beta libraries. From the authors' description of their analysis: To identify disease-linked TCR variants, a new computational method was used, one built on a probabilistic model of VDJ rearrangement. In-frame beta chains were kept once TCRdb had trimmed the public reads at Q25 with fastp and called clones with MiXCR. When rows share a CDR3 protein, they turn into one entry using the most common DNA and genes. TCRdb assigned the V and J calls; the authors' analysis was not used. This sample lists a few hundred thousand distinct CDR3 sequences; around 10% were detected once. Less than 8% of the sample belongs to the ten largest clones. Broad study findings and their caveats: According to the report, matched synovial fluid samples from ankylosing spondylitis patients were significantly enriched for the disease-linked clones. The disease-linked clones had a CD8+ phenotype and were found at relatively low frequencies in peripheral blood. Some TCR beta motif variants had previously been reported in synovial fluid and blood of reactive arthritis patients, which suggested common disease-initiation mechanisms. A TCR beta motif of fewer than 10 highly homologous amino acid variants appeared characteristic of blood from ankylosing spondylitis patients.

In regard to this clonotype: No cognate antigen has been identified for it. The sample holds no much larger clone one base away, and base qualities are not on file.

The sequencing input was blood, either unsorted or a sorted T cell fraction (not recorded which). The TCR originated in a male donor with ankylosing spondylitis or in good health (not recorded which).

The CDR3 here reads CSANLNRLAGDEQFF. The nucleotide sequence reads TGCAGTGCTAATTTAAATCGACTAGCGGGGGATGAGCAGTTCTTC. The sequence links TRBV20-1 to TRBJ2-1; 12 central nucleotides agree with TRBD2. Clipping removes 4 bases from V and 8 bases from J, with 9 as the unmatched junction base count. Based on the germline V gene (reference sequence), the CDR1 and CDR2 sequences are DFQATT and SNEGSKA. The CDR3 runs 15 residues from the cysteine to the phenylalanine. Only the CDR3 region is kept as DNA, spanning 45 bases read in frame from base 1.